This T cell receptor beta chain was captured by sequencing in a study of early T cells in non-severe SARS-CoV-2 infection. TCRdb fed the 5' RACE reads into MiXCR, producing one record per CDR3 protein. Of some 59,000 distinct CDR3 sequences in the sample, 8.5% to 10% were seen once. This clonotype has a count of ten or more. In germline, CDR1 is MNHNY, CDR2 SVGAGI (reference sequence). V was trimmed by 0 bases and J by 8 bases, leaving 10 bases between them. CDR3 size: 14 residues. The material sequenced was whole blood, taken at baseline. The chain joins TRBV6-6 to TRBJ2-2, with unresolved D. This TCR derives from an adult who was a healthcare worker with PCR-confirmed SARS-CoV-2 infection or an uninfected control (not recorded which). The CDR3 reads CASSYSRLSGELFF. Written as DNA, the CDR3 is TGTGCCAGCAGTTACTCTCGGCTATCGGGGGAGCTGTTTTTT.